The rows below give T cell receptor beta chains drawn from one sample of a study of graft-versus-host responses after intestinal transplantation. This table comes from immunoSEQ multiplex PCR, and its TCRdb copy is limited to in-frame clones, with some not included. The sample holds 9,000 to 13,000 clones, about 92% seen once. The sequenced sample was PBMCs, obtained approximately 40 days after intestinal transplantation. The receptors were gathered from a human patient who received an intestinal transplant, so some T cells may come from the graft donor. Both conserved end residues are part of each CDR3.

V	J	CDR3
TRBV21-1	TRBJ2-3	CASKGGTDTQYF
TRBV9	TRBJ1-2	CASSVDPGLNYGYTF
TRBV7-9	TRBJ2-2	CASSEGAGTGELFF
TRBV2	TRBJ1-5	CATTGRGNQPQHF
TRBV9	TRBJ2-1	CASSVAGGQSEQFF
TRBV13	TRBJ1-2	CASSLVFLVQGAPGYTF
TRBV11-2	TRBJ1-3	CASSQQGAGGNTIYF
TRBV7-9	TRBJ2-3	CASSLYTSEDTQYF
TRBV5-6	TRBJ2-7	CASSLGTSGGAHEQYF
TRBV5-1	TRBJ2-3	CASSPLREGDTQYF
TRBV21-1	TRBJ2-5	CASSKKHRKWEQYF
TRBV7-8	TRBJ2-5	CASSSVFGAMEGETQYF
TRBV27	TRBJ2-2	CASSLLGGVNTGELFF
TRBV9	TRBJ2-7	CASSGVQTSGFYEQYF
TRBV4-1	TRBJ1-2	CASSQDWLFYGYTF